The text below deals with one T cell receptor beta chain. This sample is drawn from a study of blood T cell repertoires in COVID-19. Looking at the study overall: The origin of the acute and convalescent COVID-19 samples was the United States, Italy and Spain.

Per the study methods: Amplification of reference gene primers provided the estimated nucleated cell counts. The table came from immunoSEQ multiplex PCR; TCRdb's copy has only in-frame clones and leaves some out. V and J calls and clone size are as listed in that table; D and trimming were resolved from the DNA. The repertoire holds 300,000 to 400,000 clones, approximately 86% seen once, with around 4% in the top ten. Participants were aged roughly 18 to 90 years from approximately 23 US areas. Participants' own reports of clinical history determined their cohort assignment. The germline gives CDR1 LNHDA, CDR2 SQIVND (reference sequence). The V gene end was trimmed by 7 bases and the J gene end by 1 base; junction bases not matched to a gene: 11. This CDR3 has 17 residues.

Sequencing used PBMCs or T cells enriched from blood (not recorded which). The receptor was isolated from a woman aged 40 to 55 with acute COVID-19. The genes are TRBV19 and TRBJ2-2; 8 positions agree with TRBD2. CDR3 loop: CASTYGGLAGNTGELFF. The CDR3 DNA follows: TGTGCCAGTACCTACGGAGGGCTAGCGGGGAACACCGGGGAGCTGTTTTTT.